A single sample is the source of the 32 T cell receptor beta chains below, sequenced in a study of control samples from healthy donors and cancer patients. The method was immunoSEQ multiplex PCR; TCRdb's version includes in-frame clones alone and lacks a portion of them. Among around 80,000 clones listed, over 90% were seen once. Material for sequencing was blood. These receptors originate from a woman under 40 in good health.

J is TRBJ2-7 and V is TRBV30, with D unclear. V was trimmed by 2 bases and J by 6 bases, leaving 8 bases between them. The CDR3 extends over 11 amino acids. CDR1 and CDR2 from the germline V gene are GTSNPN and SVGIG (reference sequence). The CDR3 bases are TGTGCCTGGAGTCACGGGTTCGAGCAGTACGTC. Amino acid sequence: CAWSHGFEQYV.

The chain uses TRBV11-2 and TRBJ2-3; 10 positions agree with TRBD2. This CDR3 spans 14 amino acids. Germline CDR1 and CDR2: SGHAT and FQNNGV. V trimming: 2 bases; J trimming: 5 bases; junction bases outside the gene matches: 1. CDR3 sequence: CASSLWTSGDTQYF. The CDR3 DNA reads as TGTGCCAGCAGCTTATGGACTAGCGGAGATACGCAGTATTTT. Drawing the rest from reference TRBV11-2 and TRBJ2-3, the complete variable domain is EAGVAQSPRYKIIEKRQSVAFWCNPISGHATLYWYQQILGQGPKLLIQFQNNGVVDDSQLPKDRFSAERLKGVDSTLKIQPAKLEDSAVYLCASSLWTSGDTQYFGPGTRLTVL.

The chain recombines TRBV19 with TRBJ2-1, with D possibly being TRBD1 (6 bases). The CDR3 is 17 amino acids. V lost 4 bases to trimming and J lost 8 bases, with 24 bases between them. From germline, CDR1 is LNHDA and CDR2 SQIVND (reference sequence). The CDR3 is CASSTGTRGLVGYEQFF. DNA for the CDR3: TGTGCCAGTAGTACCGGGACAAGGGGCTTAGTAGGCTATGAGCAGTTCTTC.

The chain is built from TRBV9 and TRBJ2-1; TRBD2 might be the D (6 bases). Trimming removed 3 bases at V and 3 bases at J, with 13 bases between. Per germline, CDR1 SGDLS and CDR2 YYNGEE. This CDR3 spans 15 amino acids. Here the CDR3 reads CASSALGGNYNEQFF. In DNA, the CDR3 is TGTGCCAGCAGCGCCCTCGGGGGAAACTACAATGAGCAGTTCTTC.

This sequence joins TRBV18 and TRBJ1-4, with TRBD1 as a possible D gene (5 bases). Germline CDR1 and CDR2: KGHSH and LQKENI. V lost 3 bases to trimming and J lost 4 bases, with 12 bases between them. This CDR3 is 15 amino acids long. The CDR3 spells CASSPPGLINEKLFF. The CDR3 DNA follows: TGTGCCAGCTCACCCCCGGGGCTGATTAATGAAAAACTGTTTTTT.

The rearrangement joins TRBV5-1 to TRBJ2-2, with D hard to call. CDR3 length equals 14 residues. V lost 2 bases and J lost 4, with 9 bases in between. Germline V gene sequence: CDR1 SGHRS, CDR2 YFSETQ. As DNA, the CDR3 is TGCGCCAGCAGCTTAGGCACCCTCACCGGGGAGCTGTTTTTT. This gives the protein CASSLGTLTGELFF.

V gene TRBV29-1 combines with J gene TRBJ1-2; no firm D call. V was pared by 6 bases and J by 4 bases, with 12 bases between. The CDR3 has 12 residues. The germline gives CDR1 SQVTM, CDR2 ANQGSEA. CDR3 protein: CSVVTALYGYTF. The CDR3 nucleotides read TGCAGCGTAGTTACGGCTCTCTATGGCTACACCTTC.

The chain has TRBV19 and TRBJ1-2; no definite D call. CDR3 length: 17 amino acids. V lost 6 bases and J lost 4, with 24 bases in between. Per the germline V gene, CDR1 is LNHDA and CDR2 is SQIVND (reference sequence). The DNA for the CDR3 is TGTGCCAGTAGGGCCGGGGAGGGAGGTAGTCTGGTCTATGGCTACACCTTC. Translated: CASRAGEGGSLVYGYTF.

V and J are TRBV7-9 and TRBJ2-3; tentative D call: TRBD1 (5 bases). CDR3 length: 15 residues. Germline CDR1 is SEHNR and CDR2 is FQNEAQ (reference sequence). Trimming took off 2 bases at V and 2 bases at J, with 11 bases between the two ends. CDR3 sequence (DNA): TGTGCCAGCAGCTTATGGACAACAACCACAGATACGCAGTATTTT. Its translation is CASSLWTTTTDTQYF. The variable domain in full, completed from reference TRBV7-9 and TRBJ2-3, reads DTGVSQNPRHKITKRGQNVTFRCDPISEHNRLYWYRQTLGQGPEFLTYFQNEAQLEKSRLLSDRFSAERPKGSFSTLEIQRTEQGDSAMYLCASSLWTTTTDTQYFGPGTRLTVL.

The J gene is TRBJ1-5, the V gene TRBV6-2 or TRBV6-3; no firm D call. V was cut by 1 base and J by 5 bases, with 9 bases left in between. CDR3 length: 14 residues. The V gene's germline CDR1 is MNHEY and CDR2 SVGEGT. The CDR3 DNA reads as TGTGCCAGCAGTTACTATACAGAGGATCAGCCCCAGCATTTT. This gives the protein CASSYYTEDQPQHF.

The genes are TRBV5-1 and TRBJ2-7, with 8 nucleotides matching TRBD2. Germline lookup yields CDR1 SGHRS and CDR2 YFSETQ. J lost 6 bases, V lost 3 bases, and 11 bases had no gene match. This CDR3 comprises 15 residues. The CDR3 reads CASSSDSPGGREQYF. The CDR3 region has the DNA TGCGCCAGCAGCTCGGATAGCCCGGGGGGGCGCGAGCAGTACTTC.

V is TRBV6-5 and J is TRBJ1-1, with D perhaps TRBD1 (6 bases). Germline lookup yields CDR1 MNHEY and CDR2 SVGAGI. This CDR3 contains 13 residues. The V and J ends lost 5 bases and 11 bases respectively, with 18 bases between them. In nucleotides, the CDR3 is TGTGCCAGCAGTAAGACAGGAGAGGTAACTGCTTTCTTT. Residues: CASSKTGEVTAFF.

This sequence joins TRBV2 and TRBJ1-1; D ambiguous. The V end lost 6 bases, the J end lost 0 bases, and 11 bases lay between the germline ends. The germline CDR1 and CDR2 sequences are SNHLY and FYNNEI. The CDR3 loop spans 14 amino acids. The CDR3, as DNA: TGTGCCAGCAGATTGGTCAGTTTGAACACTGAAGCTTTCTTT. Its translation: CASRLVSLNTEAFF.

The J gene is TRBJ1-5, the V gene TRBV2; a possible D gene is TRBD1 (5 bases). From germline, CDR1 is SNHLY and CDR2 FYNNEI. The CDR3 spans 14 residues. V was shortened by 11 bases and J by 1 base, with 15 bases between the two germline ends. This CDR3 reads CAGKGQGSNQPQHF. The DNA for the CDR3 is TGTGCCGGAAAAGGGCAGGGAAGCAATCAGCCCCAGCATTTT.

The chain couples TRBV3-1 (or the pseudogene TRBV3-2) to TRBJ2-3, with TRBD2 as a possible D gene (5 bases). V lost 1 base to trimming and J lost 5 bases, with 13 bases between them. The CDR3 is 15 residues long. Germline V gives CDR1 LGHDT, CDR2 YNNKEL (reference sequence). CDR3 in amino acids: CASSQVFQGRDTQYF. Here the CDR3 DNA reads TGTGCCAGCAGCCAAGTTTTTCAAGGGAGAGATACGCAGTATTTT.

This rearrangement joins TRBV5-4 to TRBJ1-2; D gene ambiguous. This CDR3 is 12 amino acids long. CDR1 SGHNT and CDR2 YYREEE come from the germline V gene (reference sequence). V lost 4 bases and J lost 4, with 8 bases in between. CDR3 nucleotide sequence: TGTGCCAGCAGCGTCGAAACCTATGGCTACACCTTC. Translating gives CASSVETYGYTF.

The chain couples TRBV10-2 to TRBJ1-2; D remains unclear. Germline V gives CDR1 WSHSY, CDR2 SAAADI. V was shortened by 4 bases and J by 5 bases, with 11 bases between the two germline ends. The CDR3 spans 13 residues. CDR3 region: CASSVAGFYGYTF. As DNA, the CDR3 is TGCGCCAGCAGTGTCGCGGGGTTTTATGGCTACACCTTC.

J is TRBJ2-1 and V is TRBV19, with TRBD1 matching 9 bases. The germline gives CDR1 LNHDA, CDR2 SQIVND (reference sequence). J lost 9 bases, V lost 5 bases, and 11 bases had no gene match. This CDR3 is built from 15 residues. The CDR3, as DNA: TGTGCCAGTAGTCGCAGACAGGGGGAATGGAGTGAGCAGTTCTTC. Protein product: CASSRRQGEWSEQFF.

The genes are TRBV3-1 (or the pseudogene TRBV3-2) and TRBJ1-2; TRBD1 aligns across 9 bases. CDR1 and CDR2 (germline): LGHDT, YNNKEL (reference sequence). Unmatched junction bases numbered 9, after V lost 5 bases and J lost 8 bases. There are 14 residues in the CDR3. The CDR3 DNA reads as TGTGCCAGCAGCGGACAGGGGAACCTCGGGGGCTACACCTTC. It codes for CASSGQGNLGGYTF.

This rearrangement joins TRBV3-1 (or the pseudogene TRBV3-2) to TRBJ2-5; D unclear. V lost 4 bases to trimming and J lost 3 bases, with 6 bases between them. The length of the CDR3 is 12 residues. Germline values: CDR1 LGHDT, CDR2 YNNKEL (reference sequence). CDR3 in amino acids: CASSPVEETQYF. The CDR3 bases are TGTGCCAGCAGCCCTGTTGAAGAGACCCAGTACTTC.

The chain is built from TRBV27 and TRBJ1-6; D remains unclear. The CDR3 extends over 12 amino acids. Per germline, CDR1 MNHEY and CDR2 SMNVEV (reference sequence). Between the trimmed V and J ends, which lost 6 bases and 10 bases, there was a span of 10 bases. The CDR3 reads CASRLGISPLHF. For the CDR3, the DNA is TGTGCCAGCAGGTTAGGAATCTCACCCCTCCACTTT.

As concerns this clone: Compared with germline, one end of the junction differs, possibly owing to a read error. Here the CDR3 reads CASSFLPTGLDFSF. As DNA, the CDR3 is TGTGCCAGCAGCTTTCTACCCACGGGACTGGACTTCTCGTTC. The chain has TRBV28 and TRBJ1-2; D perhaps matches TRBD1 (5 bases). Germline V CDR1 and CDR2: MDHEN, SYDVKM. This CDR3 has 14 residues.

The V gene is TRBV29-1, the J gene TRBJ2-2, with TRBD2 matching 9 bases. The CDR3 consists of 14 residues. The J segment lost 5 bases and the V segment lost 3 bases, leaving 4 bases of the junction unmatched. Germline V CDR1 and CDR2: SQVTM, ANQGSEA. CDR3 sequence (DNA): TGCAGCGTTGATAGCGGGGGATGGACCGGGGAGCTGTTTTTT. It yields the protein CSVDSGGWTGELFF.

The chain combines TRBV2 with TRBJ1-1; D is ambiguous. V was pared by 8 bases and J by 11 bases, with 21 bases between. The germline CDR1 and CDR2 sequences are SNHLY and FYNNEI. This CDR3 comprises 13 residues. This CDR3 reads CASVLGEMWLAFF. The CDR3 region has the DNA TGTGCCAGCGTATTGGGTGAAATGTGGCTGGCTTTCTTT.

The gene calls are TRBV11-1 and TRBJ1-6, with 7 bases aligning to TRBD1. V shed 4 bases and J 10 bases; nucleotides not matched to a gene: 7. The germline CDR1 and CDR2 sequences are SGHAT and FQDESV (reference sequence). The CDR3 runs to 14 residues. This CDR3 is CASSSQGSGSPLHF. In DNA, the CDR3 is TGTGCCAGCAGCTCACAGGGGTCTGGGTCACCCCTCCACTTT.

This rearrangement joins TRBV21-1 to TRBJ1-2; the table's D call of TRBD1 was not tested on the DNA. TRBV21-1 is flagged as a pseudogene. This CDR3 contains 14 residues. The CDR3 sequence: CASSTGQGANGYTF. The CDR3 nucleotides are TGTGCCAGCAGCACGGGACAGGGGGCGAATGGCTACACCTTC.

This clone was observed a few times. V usage is TRBV3-1 (or the pseudogene TRBV3-2) and J usage is TRBJ2-2, with 9 bases lining up with TRBD2. Trimming cost V 4 bases and J 7 bases; bases outside gene matches: 10. This CDR3 comprises 16 residues. Germline V gene lookup returns CDR1 LGHDT and CDR2 YNNKEL (reference sequence). In DNA form, the CDR3 reads TGTGCCAGCAGCCCAACGCGGGGGGGAATTCTCGGGGAGCTGTTTTTT. Protein: CASSPTRGGILGELFF.

The chain links TRBV7-2 to TRBJ2-2; TRBD2 matches at 8 bases. CDR1 is SGHTA, CDR2 FQGNSA, per germline. This CDR3 has 16 residues. With 11 bases clipped from V and 0 bases from J, the junction kept 11 bases outside the gene matches. The DNA of the CDR3 is TGTGCCCAATCCGTCGGGGGGGCTACGAACACCGGGGAGCTGTTTTTT. It specifies CAQSVGGATNTGELFF.

The CDR3: CASSLRGSLHF. In DNA form, the CDR3 reads TGTGCCAGCAGTTTAAGGGGTTCCCTCCACTTT. This chain links TRBV6-5 with TRBJ1-6, with D perhaps TRBD1 (5 bases). Between the trimmed V and J ends, which lost 4 bases and 14 bases, there was a span of 9 bases. The CDR3 has 11 amino acids. Per germline, CDR1 MNHEY and CDR2 SVGAGI.

The chain employs TRBV19 and TRBJ1-4; a possible D gene is TRBD1 (5 bases). This CDR3 region has 15 residues. V lost 7 bases to trimming and J lost 7 bases, with 19 bases between them. Germline loops: CDR1 LNHDA, CDR2 SQIVND (reference sequence). CDR3 DNA sequence: TGTGCCAGTAATTCGAGAGGGCGGGGACCTGAAAAACTGTTTTTT. It specifies CASNSRGRGPEKLFF. The full variable domain, completed using reference TRBV19 and TRBJ1-4, is DGGITQSPKYLFRKEGQNVTLSCEQNLNHDAMYWYRQDPGQGLRLIYYSQIVNDFQKGDIAEGYSVSREKKESFPLTVTSAQKNPTAFYLCASNSRGRGPEKLFFGSGTQLSVL.

The count of this clone is one. Different DNA sequences within this sample yield the same CDR3. The chain couples TRBV2 to TRBJ1-1; a weak D match, TRBD1 (5 bases). The CDR3 extends over 14 amino acids. Germline CDR1 is SNHLY and CDR2 is FYNNEI. Deletions cut 1 base from V and 4 bases from J, with 10 bases between. The CDR3 reads CASSEEKGPTEAFF. The CDR3 bases are TGTGCCAGCAGTGAAGAGAAGGGACCCACTGAAGCTTTCTTT.

This clone qualifies as medium-sized. The rearrangement links TRBV7-9 to TRBJ2-7; TRBD2 matches at 13 bases. V gave up 11 bases and J gave up 5 bases; unmatched junction bases: 12. From germline, CDR1 is SEHNR and CDR2 FQNEAQ (reference sequence). The CDR3 has 15 amino acids. The DNA of the CDR3 is TGTGCCGGGGCAGGGACTAGCGGGGTTTTCGACGAGCAGTACTTC. Translated: CAGAGTSGVFDEQYF.